Each of the 26 T cell receptor beta chains below was sequenced from the same sample in a study of early T cells in non-severe SARS-CoV-2 infection. One entry per CDR3 protein results from TCRdb running MiXCR on the 5' RACE reads. The table includes nearly 55,000 distinct CDR3 sequences, 7.7% detected once. Specimen: whole blood, collected at baseline. The receptors were gathered from an adult who was a healthcare worker with PCR-confirmed SARS-CoV-2 infection or an uninfected control (not recorded which).

This clonotype was recorded a few times. The gene calls are TRBV20-1 and TRBJ1-4; the D is unclear. Trimming stripped 6 bases from V and 5 bases from J, with 4 bases between. Germline CDR1 and CDR2: DFQATT and SNEGSKA (reference sequence). The CDR3 length is 10 residues. CDR3: CSARNEKLFF. DNA for the CDR3: TGCAGTGCCCGCAATGAAAAACTGTTTTTT.

The chain is built from TRBV20-1 and TRBJ1-2; 9 bases fit TRBD1. Germline V gene sequence: CDR1 DFQATT, CDR2 SNEGSKA (reference sequence). With V trimmed by 1 base and J by 6 bases, 9 bases remained unmatched. CDR3 length: 15 residues. CDR3: CSARAVLDRGNGYTF. The CDR3 DNA follows: TGCAGTGCTAGAGCGGTTTTGGACAGGGGAAATGGCTACACCTTC.

In this sample, this clonotype turned up many times. V and J are TRBV28 and TRBJ2-5, with 7 bases matching TRBD1. This CDR3 contains 13 residues. The J segment lost 3 bases and the V segment lost 8 bases, leaving 6 bases of the junction unmatched. From germline, CDR1 is MDHEN and CDR2 SYDVKM. The CDR3 DNA reads TGTGCCAGCCGTTCCGGACAGGAAGAGACCCAGTACTTC. Protein sequence: CASRSGQEETQYF.

This clonotype was detected many times. This sequence joins TRBV7-3 and TRBJ2-1; unclear D gene. With 4 bases removed from V and 6 bases from J, the gap between germline ends came to 16 bases. The germline gives CDR1 SGHTA, CDR2 FQGTGA. The CDR3 length is 15 residues. CDR3 residues: CASSSVVAPGNEQFF. CDR3 DNA sequence: TGTGCCAGCAGCTCCGTGGTGGCGCCTGGCAATGAGCAGTTCTTC.

The gene calls are TRBV12-3 or TRBV12-4 and TRBJ2-7; D not resolved. The V and J ends lost 5 bases and 3 bases respectively, with 17 bases between them. The CDR3 runs to 15 residues. CDR3 nucleotide sequence: TGTGCCAGCAGTAATAAGACCAAATCATTCTACGAGCAGTACTTC. Its protein product is CASSNKTKSFYEQYF.

There are many counts of this clonotype. This CDR3 is CASSIRQGDEQFF. CDR3 in DNA: TGTGCCAGCAGTATCCGCCAGGGCGACGAGCAGTTCTTC. The V call is TRBV12-3 or TRBV12-4, the J call TRBJ2-1, with D possibly TRBD1 on 5 matching bases. Between the trimmed V and J ends, which lost 5 bases and 10 bases, there was a span of 15 bases. The CDR3 runs to 13 residues.

The sample holds a few counts of this clonotype. The chain carries TRBV2 and TRBJ2-6; unclear D gene. Trimming took off 8 bases at V and 0 bases at J, with 14 bases between the two ends. From germline, CDR1 is SNHLY and CDR2 FYNNEI. The CDR3 is 16 amino acids. The CDR3 region has the DNA TGTGCCAGCCGGGTCCCAGGACCCTCTGGGGCCAACGTCCTGACTTTC. This encodes CASRVPGPSGANVLTF.

This rearrangement joins TRBV14 to TRBJ2-7; no definite D call. Trimming pared 1 base from V and 6 bases from J, leaving 10 bases between. Germline CDR1 SGHDN, CDR2 FVKESK. CDR3 length equals 13 residues. CDR3 DNA sequence: TGTGCCAGCAGCCAAGGCAAGGGCGGCGAGCAGTACTTC. Translation gives CASSQGKGGEQYF.

This clonotype was seen only a few times. The genes are TRBV6-6 and TRBJ1-3; the D gene is possibly TRBD1 (6 bases). Germline values: CDR1 MNHNY, CDR2 SVGAGI (reference sequence). The CDR3 loop spans 19 amino acids. Trimming took 6 bases from V and 1 from J, leaving 25 bases between them. As DNA, the CDR3 is TGTGCCAGCAGGGGATCCGGAACAGGGACGGTGAGGTCTGGAAACACCATATATTTT. This translates into CASRGSGTGTVRSGNTIYF.

This clonotype came up a few times. The J gene is TRBJ2-2, the V gene TRBV7-3; 11 bases agree with TRBD2. The CDR3 covers 17 residues. V trimming: 0 bases; J trimming: 2 bases; junction bases outside the gene matches: 2. Germline assignment: CDR1 SGHTA and CDR2 FQGTGA. Written as DNA, the CDR3 is TGTGCCAGCAGCTTAACCCTAGCGGGAGGTAACACCGGGGAGCTGTTTTTT. Translated, it gives CASSLTLAGGNTGELFF.

This clonotype showed up many times. The V gene is TRBV11-2, the J gene TRBJ2-3; TRBD2 matches at 10 bases. The CDR3 sequence is 16 residues long. Germline CDR1 is SGHAT and CDR2 is FQNNGV. J was trimmed by 0 bases and V by 2 bases; bases with no gene match: 2. CDR3 region: CASSLWTSGSTDTQYF. The DNA of the CDR3 is TGTGCCAGCAGCTTATGGACTAGCGGAAGCACAGATACGCAGTATTTT.

This clonotype came up many times. This chain joins TRBV10-3 and TRBJ2-7; D ambiguous. Trimming took off 3 bases at V and 5 bases at J, with 8 bases between the two ends. Per the germline V gene, CDR1 is ENHRY and CDR2 is SYGVKD. This CDR3 is 12 amino acids long. CDR3 region: CAISEEQNEQYF. The CDR3 DNA reads TGTGCCATCAGTGAAGAACAGAACGAGCAGTACTTC.

The chain has TRBV2 and TRBJ2-3; 16 bases agree with TRBD2. The V and J ends lost 11 bases and 0 bases, in that order; junction bases with no gene match: 5. The CDR3 sequence is 16 residues long. CDR1 SNHLY and CDR2 FYNNEI come from the germline V gene. The CDR3 sequence is CAVPGLAGGSTDTQYF. In nucleotides, the CDR3 is TGTGCCGTACCGGGACTAGCGGGAGGGAGCACAGATACGCAGTATTTT.

This clonotype was counted a few times. The rearrangement joins TRBV9 to TRBJ1-3; D remains unclear. Trimming shortened V by 4 bases and J by 0 bases, and 11 bases separated the two germline ends. The CDR3 is 15 residues long. Germline assignment: CDR1 SGDLS and CDR2 YYNGEE. The CDR3 DNA sequence: TGTGCCAGCAGCTCTGACACGAGCTCTGGAAACACCATATATTTT. Amino acid sequence: CASSSDTSSGNTIYF.

The J gene is TRBJ1-5, the V gene TRBV6-5, with a possible D match to TRBD1 (5 bases). Germline V gene sequence: CDR1 MNHEY, CDR2 SVGAGI. Trimming removed 5 bases from V and 12 bases from J, with 17 bases in between. This CDR3 has 13 residues. For the CDR3, the DNA is TGTGCCAGCAGTCAGGGCGAAGGAGGAATCCAGCATTTT. Encoded protein: CASSQGEGGIQHF.

This clonotype appeared a few times. J is TRBJ1-1 and V is TRBV4-1; D not resolved. This CDR3 comprises 14 residues. The V gene lost 1 base and the J gene lost 6 bases, with 12 bases spanning the gap. Germline-derived CDR1 and CDR2 are MGHRA and YSYEKL. The CDR3 sequence is CASSQAASRAEAFF. The CDR3 coding sequence is TGCGCCAGCAGCCAAGCCGCCTCAAGAGCTGAAGCTTTCTTT.

The CDR3 loop reads CASSQGGHGGTQYF. In DNA, the CDR3 is TGTGCCAGCAGCCAAGGCGGGCACGGTGGGACCCAGTACTTC. The chain uses TRBV3-1 and TRBJ2-5; a possible D gene is TRBD2 (5 bases). The CDR3 covers 14 residues. Germline CDR1 LGHDT, CDR2 YNNKEL (reference sequence). Trimming pared 1 base from V and 7 bases from J, leaving 13 bases between.

This clonotype was picked up many times. The chain combines TRBV21-1 with TRBJ2-5; whether TRBD1, the table's D call, matches the DNA was not checked. TRBV21-1 represents a pseudogene. This CDR3 is 11 amino acids long. CDR3 nucleotides: TGTGCCCCCCTAGCTAGGGAGACCCAGTACTTC. Amino acid sequence: CAPLARETQYF.

Remarks on this clonotype: Just one base apart from a much larger clone, this may be a read error. The chain has TRBV5-1 and TRBJ2-3; TRBD1 agrees at 7 bases. The V gene's germline CDR1 is SGHRS and CDR2 YFSETQ. Losses at the gene ends were 1 base for V and 4 bases for J; bases not matched to a gene: 6. This CDR3 is 15 amino acids long. CDR3 sequence reads: CASSLPQGPSDTQYF. CDR3 bases: TGCGCCAGCAGCTTGCCACAGGGGCCGTCAGATACGCAGTATTTT.

This sequence joins TRBV6-5 and TRBJ2-4; 8 bases are a match to TRBD1. Germline-derived CDR1 and CDR2 are MNHEY and SVGAGI. The CDR3 consists of 13 residues. J gave up 6 bases and V 5 bases, and 3 bases lay outside the gene matches. CDR3 sequence: CASSKGTGNIQYF. The DNA for the CDR3 is TGTGCCAGCAGTAAGGGGACAGGAAACATTCAGTACTTC.

In its sample, this clonotype was seen many times. The chain combines TRBV6-2 or TRBV6-3 with TRBJ2-7, with 7 bases fitting TRBD1. Germline V CDR1 and CDR2: MNHEY, SVGEGT. J gave up 4 bases and V 6 bases, and 15 bases lay outside the gene matches. This CDR3 spans 16 amino acids. CDR3 sequence: CASSRNDRVRRYEQYF. In nucleotides, the CDR3 is TGTGCCAGCAGCCGGAATGACAGGGTACGGAGGTACGAGCAGTACTTC.

This clonotype showed up just once. The genes are TRBV6-2 or TRBV6-3 and TRBJ2-6; 7 nucleotides align to TRBD1. The V segment lost 5 bases and the J segment 2 bases; nucleotides outside the gene matches: 3. CDR3 length equals 15 residues. The germline CDR1 and CDR2 sequences are MNHEY and SVGEGT. The CDR3 DNA sequence: TGTGCCAGCAGTCAACAGGGGACTGGGGCCAACGTCCTGACTTTC. This sequence encodes CASSQQGTGANVLTF.

This clonotype was observed at least ten times. This chain connects TRBV27 to TRBJ2-7; D could derive from TRBD1 or TRBD2 (5 bases each). The CDR3 extends over 17 amino acids. V was clipped by 0 bases and J by 2 bases, with 17 bases between them. Germline assignment: CDR1 MNHEY and CDR2 SMNVEV (reference sequence). CDR3 amino acids: CASSLSGDGLRTYEQYF. As DNA, the CDR3 is TGTGCCAGCAGTTTATCCGGGGACGGTTTGAGGACCTACGAGCAGTACTTC.

The V and J genes are TRBV29-1 and TRBJ1-5; no definite D call. V lost 4 bases and J lost 4, with 8 bases in between. CDR1 is SQVTM and CDR2 is ANQGSEA in the germline V gene. The CDR3 has 12 residues. The CDR3 spells CSVAAANQPQHF. CDR3 in DNA: TGCAGCGTTGCAGCGGCAAATCAGCCCCAGCATTTT.

The rearrangement links TRBV7-9 to TRBJ2-1, with D tentatively TRBD1 or TRBD2 (8 bases each). V was cut by 8 bases and J by 2 bases, with 13 bases left in between. The germline CDR1 and CDR2 sequences are SEHNR and FQNEAQ (reference sequence). The CDR3 covers 14 residues. The CDR3 sequence: CASAGGQAYNEQFF. The CDR3 nucleotides are TGTGCCAGCGCGGGGGGACAGGCCTACAATGAGCAGTTCTTC.

This clonotype was counted ten times or more. The J gene is TRBJ2-1, the V gene TRBV7-2; D may be TRBD1 (5 bases). V was shortened by 1 base and J by 0 bases, with 10 bases between the two germline ends. The CDR3 has 16 residues. Germline CDR1 SGHTA, CDR2 FQGNSA. The CDR3 loop is CASSLDGRVSYNEQFF. The DNA for the CDR3 is TGTGCCAGCAGCTTAGACGGCAGGGTCTCCTACAATGAGCAGTTCTTC.